This entry is about one T cell receptor beta chain. Its antigen is not identified. The sample comes from a study of T cells in Graves' hyperthyroidism and ophthalmopathy. RNA transcripts gave rise to amplified TCR beta CDR3 regions. During a first-round RT-PCR of the TCR CDR3, the HTBI primer set was used. Via MiXCR, TCRdb re-called the multiplex PCR reads, giving one row per CDR3 protein. The sample lists fewer than 650,000 distinct CDR3 sequences; roughly 14% were seen once. Overall study findings and caveats: Most thyroid clonotypes expanded above 0.001 appeared in blood too.

Germline V lookup: CDR1 SGHAT, CDR2 FQNNGV. Unmatched junction bases numbered 8, after V lost 7 bases and J lost 5 bases. This CDR3 is built from 14 residues. The sample consisted of blood. This TCR came from a woman aged 40 to 49 with Graves' ophthalmopathy. This chain joins TRBV11-2 and TRBJ2-3, with TRBD2 matching over 8 bases. CDR3 region: CASTIGLAGDTQYF. Here the CDR3 DNA reads TGTGCCAGCACCATCGGTCTAGCGGGAGATACGCAGTATTTT.